The 29 T cell receptor beta chains reported below all come from one sample, sequenced in a study of T cell changes during pregnancy in multiple sclerosis. Assay: immunoSEQ multiplex PCR; the TCRdb copy retains only in-frame clones and omits some. The table has tens of thousands of clones, roughly 90% seen once. The specimen comprised peripheral blood, sampled in the third trimester of pregnancy. The source is a female donor in good health, enrolled as a control in a pregnancy study.

The chain has TRBV6-1 and TRBJ2-7; D remains ambiguous. Germline assignment: CDR1 MNHNS and CDR2 SASEGT. The V end lost 1 base, the J end lost 3 bases, and 7 bases lay between the germline ends. This CDR3 spans 13 amino acids. The CDR3 loop reads CASSEGQIYEQYF. The DNA of the CDR3 is TGTGCCAGCAGTGAAGGGCAGATCTACGAGCAGTACTTC.

The chain has TRBV20-1 and TRBJ2-3; D is ambiguous. Germline values: CDR1 DFQATT, CDR2 SNEGSKA (reference sequence). The V and J ends lost 5 bases and 3 bases respectively, with 3 bases between them. The CDR3 is 10 amino acids. The CDR3: CSALTDTQYF. The CDR3 DNA sequence: TGCAGTGCTTTAACAGATACGCAGTATTTT.

Details on this clone: The same CDR3 also results from other DNA sequences found in this sample. The CDR3 nucleotides are TGTGCCAGCAGCCCGAGACTAGGACGGACCTACGAGCAGTACTTC. This gives the protein CASSPRLGRTYEQYF. The V call is TRBV7-9, the J call TRBJ2-7, with a tentative D call TRBD2 (6 bases). Germline V gives CDR1 SEHNR, CDR2 FQNEAQ (reference sequence). The V gene lost 5 bases and the J gene lost 2 bases, with 16 bases spanning the gap. The CDR3 sequence is 15 residues long.

The chain carries TRBV2 and TRBJ1-4; no firm D call. CDR3 size: 12 residues. Trimming cost V 7 bases and J 7 bases, with 10 bases left between them. CDR1 and CDR2 from the germline V gene are SNHLY and FYNNEI. The CDR3 bases are TGTGCCAGCATTGAGAATAGTGAAAAACTGTTTTTT. This encodes CASIENSEKLFF.

The rearrangement joins TRBV30 to TRBJ1-2; the match to TRBD1 covers 7 bases. Germline CDR1 GTSNPN, CDR2 SVGIG (reference sequence). The CDR3 covers 16 residues. With 1 base clipped from V and 4 bases from J, the junction kept 12 bases outside the gene matches. CDR3 sequence reads: CAWSGDSFSPVYGYTF. The CDR3 bases are TGTGCCTGGAGTGGGGACAGCTTCAGCCCTGTCTATGGCTACACCTTC. Full variable domain (remainder filled in from reference TRBV30 and TRBJ1-2): SQTIHQWPATLVQPVGSPLSLECTVEGTSNPNLYWYRQAAGRGLQLLFYSVGIGQISSEVPQNLSASRPQDRQFILSSKKLLLSDSGFYLCAWSGDSFSPVYGYTFGSGTRLTVV.

The rearrangement uses TRBV18 and TRBJ2-5; 9 nucleotides line up with TRBD2. The CDR3 has 17 residues. Germline V gene sequence: CDR1 KGHSH, CDR2 LQKENI. V lost 1 base and J lost 5; bases outside the gene matches: 11. The CDR3 reads CASSPRAAGGKLETQYF. CDR3 nucleotide sequence: TGTGCCAGCTCACCACGCGCGGCGGGAGGGAAACTGGAGACCCAGTACTTC.

The gene calls are TRBV27 and TRBJ1-6; 7 bases fit TRBD1. The germline V gene has CDR1 MNHEY and CDR2 SMNVEV (reference sequence). Trimming removed 2 bases from V and 1 base from J; junction bases left unmatched: 5. The CDR3 has 17 residues. CDR3 sequence reads: CASSLAGGGSYNSPLHF. The CDR3 nucleotides read TGTGCCAGCAGTTTAGCAGGGGGAGGATCCTATAATTCACCCCTCCACTTT.

This clone appeared a single time. CDR3 in amino acids: CSVGHRAGLAFF. The CDR3 DNA follows: TGCAGCGTTGGCCACAGGGCCGGATTAGCTTTCTTT. The chain uses TRBV29-1 and TRBJ1-1, with TRBD1 as a possible D gene (6 bases). The V end lost 4 bases, the J end lost 10 bases, and 16 bases lay between the germline ends. CDR1 and CDR2 from the germline V gene are SQVTM and ANQGSEA. The CDR3 contains 12 residues.

The chain recombines TRBV5-1 with TRBJ2-3; 9 positions match TRBD1. CDR1 is SGHRS, CDR2 YFSETQ, per germline. The CDR3 runs 14 residues. The V segment lost 4 bases and the J segment 3 bases; nucleotides outside the gene matches: 3. The CDR3 DNA sequence: TGCGCCAGCAGCACGGGGACAGGGACAGATACGCAGTATTTT. This codes for CASSTGTGTDTQYF.

The chain carries TRBV9 and TRBJ1-1; D might be TRBD1 (5 bases). The V and J ends lost 0 bases and 3 bases respectively, with 9 bases between them. Germline V gene sequence: CDR1 SGDLS, CDR2 YYNGEE. The CDR3 extends over 14 amino acids. CDR3 nucleotide sequence: TGTGCCAGCAGCGTAGTGGCGGGGGACACTGAAGCTTTCTTT. This translates into CASSVVAGDTEAFF.

This chain joins TRBV7-2 and TRBJ2-1, with TRBD1 matching over 7 bases. The CDR3 covers 13 residues. CDR1 is SGHTA, CDR2 FQGNSA, per germline. Trimming at V came to 2 bases and at J to 8 bases, leaving 3 bases not matched to a gene. In DNA, the CDR3 is TGTGCCAGCAGCTTACCAGACAGGGATGAGCAGTTCTTC. This sequence encodes CASSLPDRDEQFF. The variable domain in full, with the rest retrieved from reference TRBV7-2 and TRBJ2-1, is GAGVSQSPSNKVTEKGKDVELRCDPISGHTALYWYRQSLGQGLEFLIYFQGNSAPDKSGLPSDRFSAERTGGSVSTLTIQRTQQEDSAVYLCASSLPDRDEQFFGPGTRLTVL.

The chain couples TRBV19 to TRBJ2-5; TRBD1 matches at 11 bases. V was clipped by 8 bases and J by 2 bases; unmatched bases: 10. Germline V lookup: CDR1 LNHDA, CDR2 SQIVND (reference sequence). CDR3 length: 16 amino acids. The DNA for the CDR3 is TGTGCCAGTTCCCAGGGTGGGACAGGGGGGCAAGAGACCCAGTACTTC. Its translation is CASSQGGTGGQETQYF.

The CDR3 sequence is CASSLYGGPRETQYF. As DNA, the CDR3 is TGTGCCAGCAGTTTATACGGAGGGCCCCGGGAGACCCAGTACTTC. The chain employs TRBV27 and TRBJ2-5; perhaps TRBD2 as D (6 bases). The CDR3 is made up of 15 amino acids. V dropped 1 base and J dropped 5 bases, with 14 bases sitting between them. CDR1 and CDR2 (germline): MNHEY, SMNVEV (reference sequence).

The rearrangement joins TRBV18 to TRBJ2-3; 10 bases fit TRBD1. The CDR3 loop spans 16 amino acids. CDR1 and CDR2 from the germline V gene are KGHSH and LQKENI. Losses at the gene ends were 8 bases for V and 6 bases for J; bases not matched to a gene: 14. The CDR3 nucleotides are TGTGCCAGCACGAGAAACCGGGACAGGGGAACGGATACGCAGTATTTT. This sequence encodes CASTRNRDRGTDTQYF.

J is TRBJ1-1 and V is TRBV15, with a tentative D call TRBD1 (5 bases). The CDR3 loop spans 16 amino acids. Germline loops: CDR1 LNHNV, CDR2 YYDKDF (reference sequence). The V and J ends lost 1 base and 0 bases respectively, with 12 bases between them. The CDR3 reads CATSRAPTVMNTEAFF. CDR3 DNA sequence: TGTGCCACCAGCAGAGCCCCGACAGTCATGAACACTGAAGCTTTCTTT.

V usage is TRBV19 and J usage is TRBJ2-1; 7 nucleotides align to TRBD2. The CDR3 sequence is 15 residues long. CDR1 LNHDA and CDR2 SQIVND come from the germline V gene (reference sequence). Losses at the gene ends were 5 bases for V and 4 bases for J; bases not matched to a gene: 8. CDR3: CASSPPERGYNEQFF. CDR3 in DNA: TGTGCCAGTAGTCCCCCTGAGCGGGGTTACAATGAGCAGTTCTTC.

The V and J genes are TRBV28 and TRBJ1-1, with 11 bases lining up with TRBD1. The germline V gene encodes CDR1 MDHEN and CDR2 SYDVKM. The CDR3 runs 15 residues. V lost 5 bases to trimming and J lost 11 bases; unmatched junction nucleotides: 13. The CDR3 region has the DNA TGTGCCAGCAGTCCTTGGACAGGGGGCTACCGAGGGGCTTTCTTT. It codes for CASSPWTGGYRGAFF.

The chain combines TRBV15 with TRBJ2-7; 7 bases align to TRBD1. Trimming cost V 2 bases and J 0 bases; bases outside gene matches: 13. The CDR3 has 18 amino acids. The V gene's germline CDR1 is LNHNV and CDR2 YYDKDF (reference sequence). CDR3 nucleotides: TGTGCCACCAGCAGATACCGGGACAGACCTATATACTCCTACGAGCAGTACTTC. Translated: CATSRYRDRPIYSYEQYF.

In this sample, this clone turned up once. The chain uses TRBV27 and TRBJ1-2; 8 bases are a match to TRBD1. This CDR3 has 16 residues. The V gene end was trimmed by 2 bases and the J gene end by 8 bases; junction bases not matched to a gene: 13. CDR1 is MNHEY, CDR2 SMNVEV, per germline (reference sequence). Written as DNA, the CDR3 is TGTGCCAGCAGTTTAGGGCTGGGGACAGGCCTCGACGGCTACACCTTC. Amino acid sequence: CASSLGLGTGLDGYTF.

The gene calls are TRBV28 and TRBJ2-7, with 9 positions matching TRBD1. There are 16 residues in the CDR3. Unmatched junction bases numbered 8, after V lost 3 bases and J lost 2 bases. Germline CDR1 MDHEN, CDR2 SYDVKM. The CDR3 bases are TGTGCCAGCAGTTTCCTCGGACAGGGGAAAACCTACGAGCAGTACTTC. This gives the protein CASSFLGQGKTYEQYF. Filled out from reference TRBV28 and TRBJ2-7, the complete variable domain reads DVKVTQSSRYLVKRTGEKVFLECVQDMDHENMFWYRQDPGLGLRLIYFSYDVKMKEKGDIPEGYSVSREKKERFSLILESASTNQTSMYLCASSFLGQGKTYEQYFGPGTRLTVT.

This chain joins TRBV7-2 and TRBJ2-7; 8 bases are a match to TRBD2. The CDR3 is made up of 14 amino acids. V shed 5 bases, J shed 3 bases, and the junction held 6 bases outside the gene matches. The germline V gene has CDR1 SGHTA and CDR2 FQGNSA. CDR3 protein: CASSPPGLDYEQYF. In DNA, the CDR3 is TGTGCCAGCAGCCCGCCGGGACTAGACTACGAGCAGTACTTC.

The V and J genes are TRBV7-9 and TRBJ2-3, with D possibly TRBD1 on 5 matching bases. Germline CDR1 and CDR2: SEHNR and FQNEAQ (reference sequence). V was cut by 6 bases and J by 8 bases, with 21 bases left in between. The CDR3 loop spans 15 amino acids. The CDR3 protein is CASRPDRMGPGTQYF. CDR3 DNA: TGTGCCAGCAGACCAGACAGAATGGGCCCCGGTACGCAGTATTTT.

This chain's CDR3 is CASSYGTGEQYF. CDR3 nucleotides: TGTGCCAGCAGTTACGGGACTGGTGAGCAGTACTTC. The genes are TRBV6-6 and TRBJ2-7; weak D call: TRBD2 (6 bases). Germline V gives CDR1 MNHNY, CDR2 SVGAGI (reference sequence). This CDR3 contains 12 residues. Trimming took 2 bases from V and 7 from J, leaving 9 bases between them.

This sequence joins TRBV7-3 and TRBJ2-3; 13 bases map to TRBD2. The V segment lost 4 bases and the J segment 1 base; nucleotides outside the gene matches: 5. CDR3 length: 17 residues. Germline V gene lookup returns CDR1 SGHTA and CDR2 FQGTGA. Here the CDR3 reads CASSSPGLAGGTDTQYF. In DNA, the CDR3 is TGTGCCAGCAGCTCCCCAGGACTAGCGGGGGGCACAGATACGCAGTATTTT.

The chain employs TRBV6-5 and TRBJ1-5; the match to TRBD1 covers 7 bases. The germline V gene encodes CDR1 MNHEY and CDR2 SVGAGI. The CDR3 has 13 amino acids. The ends lost 5 bases at V and 6 bases at J; junction bases unmatched: 4. The CDR3 here is CASSRQGSQPQHF. In DNA form, the CDR3 reads TGTGCCAGCAGTCGACAGGGCAGTCAGCCCCAGCATTTT.

The table lists this clone with a count of one. Mismatch with germline at one junction end may stem from a read error. This rearrangement joins TRBV11-3 to TRBJ2-7; TRBD2 matches at 7 bases. This CDR3 is built from 13 residues. CDR1 SGHNT and CDR2 YENEEA come from the germline V gene. In nucleotides, the CDR3 is TGTGCCAGCAGCTTAGACTACGGACTAGAACTTCTCTTC. It specifies CASSLDYGLELLF.

This chain joins TRBV6-1 and TRBJ2-7; D is perhaps TRBD1 (6 bases). The V gene lost 6 bases and the J gene lost 7 bases, with 16 bases spanning the gap. The CDR3 loop spans 13 amino acids. In germline, CDR1 is MNHNS, CDR2 SASEGT. The CDR3 loop is CASRKQGLREQYF. CDR3 coding DNA: TGTGCCAGCAGGAAACAGGGATTGCGGGAGCAGTACTTC.

The genes are TRBV9 and TRBJ1-1; D is perhaps TRBD1 (6 bases). The CDR3 length is 15 residues. The ends were cut back, 3 bases at V and 6 bases at J, with 18 bases in the middle. The germline gives CDR1 SGDLS, CDR2 YYNGEE. The CDR3 reads CASSEGPTGTPEAFF. The CDR3 DNA reads TGTGCCAGCAGCGAGGGTCCCACAGGGACCCCTGAAGCTTTCTTT.

This sequence joins TRBV7-2 and TRBJ1-2; 10 bases line up with TRBD1. The ends lost 5 bases at V and 3 bases at J; junction bases unmatched: 6. The CDR3 consists of 15 residues. Germline CDR1 is SGHTA and CDR2 is FQGNSA. CDR3 nucleotide sequence: TGTGCCAGCAGCGAAAGGACAGGGGGTTACTATGGCTACACCTTC. This gives the protein CASSERTGGYYGYTF.